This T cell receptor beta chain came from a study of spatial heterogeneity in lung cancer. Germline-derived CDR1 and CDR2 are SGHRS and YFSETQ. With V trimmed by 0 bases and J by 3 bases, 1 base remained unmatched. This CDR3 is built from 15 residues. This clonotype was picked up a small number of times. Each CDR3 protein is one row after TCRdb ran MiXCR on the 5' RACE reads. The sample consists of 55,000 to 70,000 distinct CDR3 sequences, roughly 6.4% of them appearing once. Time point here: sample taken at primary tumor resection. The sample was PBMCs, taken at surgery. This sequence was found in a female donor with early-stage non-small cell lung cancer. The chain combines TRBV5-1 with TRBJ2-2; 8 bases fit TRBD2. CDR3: CASSLAGRDTGELFF. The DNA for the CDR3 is TGCGCCAGCAGCTTGGCCGGGAGGGACACCGGGGAGCTGTTTTTT.